The clone carrying this T cell receptor (beta chain) was seen only a few times. Antigen specificity is unknown. This sample is drawn from a study of response to subunit inactivated influenza vaccine. The study, taken as a whole, reports: A suggestion made by the authors is that each seasonal influenza vaccination recruits few new T cells.

TCRdb processed the RT-PCR reads anew with MiXCR; each CDR3 protein has one entry. This table has approximately 680,000 distinct CDR3 sequences, 15% to 18% appearing once. The sequencing used PBMCs from blood, collected about 11 days after vaccination. This clonotype was sampled from a man in his fifties who received an inactivated influenza vaccine.

Here the CDR3 reads CASSRWELAGHGETQYF. The DNA for the CDR3 is TGTGCCAGCAGCAGATGGGAACTAGCGGGACATGGCGAGACCCAGTACTTC. The chain carries TRBV7-9 and TRBJ2-5, with TRBD2 matching 10 bases. The CDR3 extends over 17 amino acids. V was clipped by 5 bases and J by 5 bases; unmatched bases: 14. In germline, CDR1 is SEHNR, CDR2 FQNEAQ (reference sequence). Looking up the rest from reference TRBV7-9 and TRBJ2-5 gives the full variable domain: DTGVSQNPRHKITKRGQNVTFRCDPISEHNRLYWYRQTLGQGPEFLTYFQNEAQLEKSRLLSDRFSAERPKGSFSTLEIQRTEQGDSAMYLCASSRWELAGHGETQYFGPGTRLLVL.